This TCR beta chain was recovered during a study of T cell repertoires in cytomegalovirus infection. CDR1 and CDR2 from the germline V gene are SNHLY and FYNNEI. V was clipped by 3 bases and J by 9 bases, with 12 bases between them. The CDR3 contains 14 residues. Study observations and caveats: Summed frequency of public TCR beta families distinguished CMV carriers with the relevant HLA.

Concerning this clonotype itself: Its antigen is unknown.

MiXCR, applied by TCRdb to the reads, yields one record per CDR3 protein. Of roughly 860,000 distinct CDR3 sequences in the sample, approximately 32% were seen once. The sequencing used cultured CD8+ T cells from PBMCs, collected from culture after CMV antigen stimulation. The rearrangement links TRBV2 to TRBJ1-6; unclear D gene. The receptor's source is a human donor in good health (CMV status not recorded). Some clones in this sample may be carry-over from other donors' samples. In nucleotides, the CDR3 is TGTGCCAGCAGTGACCCTGGGCGAGGTTCACCCCTCCACTTT. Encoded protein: CASSDPGRGSPLHF.